These 27 T cell receptor beta chains came from one sample sequenced in a study of neurological immune-mediated disorders. TCRdb passed the 5' RACE reads through MiXCR, listing each CDR3 protein once. The profile covers more than 25,000 distinct CDR3 sequences, with roughly 12% appearing a single time and 5.5% to 7.5% taken by the ten largest. The sample consisted of PBMCs. Receptors originate from a woman aged 60-70 years in good health.

In this sample, this clonotype turned up many times. V is TRBV5-1 and J is TRBJ2-1, with 10 bases matching TRBD2. The CDR3 length is 15 residues. CDR1 is SGHRS and CDR2 is YFSETQ in the germline V gene. V shed 3 bases, J shed 5 bases, and the junction held 5 bases outside the gene matches. CDR3 sequence reads: CASSYLAGVNNEQFF. The CDR3 nucleotides read TGCGCCAGCAGCTATCTAGCGGGGGTGAACAATGAGCAGTTCTTC.

This clonotype was recorded at least ten times. The chain carries TRBV12-3 or TRBV12-4 and TRBJ1-3, with no clear D. This CDR3 has 14 amino acids. The V end was cut by 6 bases, the J end by 0 bases, with 9 bases between. The CDR3 here is CASRPGNSGNTIYF. The CDR3 nucleotides are TGTGCCAGCAGACCCGGGAACTCTGGAAACACCATATATTTT.

The chain employs TRBV12-3 or TRBV12-4 and TRBJ2-7; 7 nucleotides match TRBD1. This CDR3 has 15 residues. The J segment lost 4 bases and the V segment lost 5 bases, leaving 11 bases of the junction unmatched. The DNA for the CDR3 is TGTGCCAGCAGTCTGTCCGAGGGGGCCTGGTACGAGCAGTACTTC. Its protein is CASSLSEGAWYEQYF.

The table lists this clonotype with many counts. The chain carries TRBV6-6 and TRBJ2-1; the D gene is possibly TRBD2 (6 bases). CDR1 and CDR2 (germline): MNHNY, SVGAGI (reference sequence). The length of the CDR3 is 13 residues. Trimming pared 10 bases from V and 4 bases from J, leaving 14 bases between. The CDR3 nucleotides read TGTGCCACGGGCCAGGAGGGGTACAATGAGCAGTTCTTC. Residues: CATGQEGYNEQFF.

There are many counts of this clonotype. In DNA, the CDR3 is TGTGCCATCAGTGAGGACATCGCCGGGACTAGCGGCAACAATGAGCAGTTCTTC. Protein product: CAISEDIAGTSGNNEQFF. J is TRBJ2-1 and V is TRBV10-3, with 11 bases fitting TRBD2. The junction had 11 bases not matched to a gene; V was cut back by 2 bases and J by 5 bases. This CDR3 spans 18 amino acids. CDR1 is ENHRY and CDR2 is SYGVKD in the germline V gene.

There are many counts of this clonotype. This rearrangement joins TRBV3-1 to TRBJ1-4, with a weak D call TRBD1 (6 bases). CDR1 is LGHDT and CDR2 is YNNKEL in the germline V gene (reference sequence). Trimming stripped 4 bases from V and 5 bases from J, with 17 bases between. The CDR3 sequence is 16 residues long. The chain's CDR3 is CASSRQRAGDNEKLFF. The CDR3 nucleotides read TGTGCCAGCAGCCGCCAGCGGGCAGGGGACAATGAAAAACTGTTTTTT.

The sample holds many counts of this clonotype. This sequence joins TRBV7-9 and TRBJ2-5; 9 nucleotides align to TRBD1. From germline, CDR1 is SEHNR and CDR2 FQNEAQ (reference sequence). J was trimmed by 5 bases and V by 6 bases; bases with no gene match: 7. The CDR3 runs 14 residues. CDR3 nucleotide sequence: TGTGCCAGCAGTCCGACAGGGGGATGGGAGACCCAGTACTTC. This encodes CASSPTGGWETQYF.

The chain links TRBV19 to TRBJ1-2; D remains unclear. This CDR3 has 13 residues. The germline V and J ends were trimmed by 6 bases and 8 bases, with 16 bases remaining between them. Per the germline V gene, CDR1 is LNHDA and CDR2 is SQIVND (reference sequence). CDR3 sequence (DNA): TGTGCCAGTAGGCCGGCCCCTACTCCCGGCTACACCTTC. It yields the protein CASRPAPTPGYTF.

This clonotype showed up just a few times. J is TRBJ2-7 and V is TRBV18, with a weak D call TRBD2 (6 bases). V dropped 3 bases and J dropped 0 bases, with 15 bases sitting between them. This CDR3 spans 16 amino acids. Germline V gene lookup returns CDR1 KGHSH and CDR2 LQKENI. The CDR3 nucleotides read TGTGCCAGCTCACCCGGAGGAGGGACGAGCTCCTACGAGCAGTACTTC. This encodes CASSPGGGTSSYEQYF.

This clonotype was seen repeatedly, ten times or more. The V gene is TRBV5-1, the J gene TRBJ1-1; 7 bases map to TRBD1. V shed 0 bases, J shed 0 bases, and the junction held 5 bases outside the gene matches. The CDR3 has 16 residues. Germline V gene data show CDR1 as SGHRS and CDR2 as YFSETQ. The CDR3 DNA reads TGCGCCAGCAGCTTGGGGGGGGGACAGATGAACACTGAAGCTTTCTTT. This encodes CASSLGGGQMNTEAFF.

This clonotype has a count of ten or more. The V and J genes are TRBV4-3 and TRBJ2-2; D ambiguous. V gave up 0 bases and J gave up 6 bases, with 11 bases separating them. CDR1 is LGHNA, CDR2 YSLEER, per germline. The CDR3 runs 15 residues. CDR3 DNA sequence: TGCGCCAGCAGCCAAGAGTCGCTAGTCGCCGGGGAGCTGTTTTTT. Protein sequence: CASSQESLVAGELFF.

This clonotype was seen ten or more times. The V call is TRBV20-1, the J call TRBJ1-2, with 9 bases aligning to TRBD1. The ends lost 0 bases at V and 6 bases at J; junction bases unmatched: 2. The V gene's germline CDR1 is DFQATT and CDR2 SNEGSKA (reference sequence). The CDR3 is 13 residues long. The CDR3 spells CSARDDRGDGYTF. The CDR3 DNA reads TGCAGTGCTAGAGATGACAGGGGGGATGGCTACACCTTC.

This clonotype was recorded at least ten times. The V gene is TRBV20-1, the J gene TRBJ2-2, with 9 bases that match TRBD1. The CDR3 contains 16 residues. Germline trimming cut 3 bases from V and 3 bases from J; bases unmatched to any gene: 8. Germline loops: CDR1 DFQATT, CDR2 SNEGSKA (reference sequence). For the CDR3, the DNA is TGCAGTGCTAGGAAATCCGGGACAGGGTACACCGGGGAGCTGTTTTTT. This codes for CSARKSGTGYTGELFF.

Many counts were recorded for this clonotype. This chain uses TRBV10-3 with TRBJ2-3, with D maybe TRBD1 (6 bases). Germline-derived CDR1 and CDR2 are ENHRY and SYGVKD. Trimming stripped 5 bases from V and 2 bases from J, with 20 bases between. This CDR3 comprises 17 residues. CDR3 in amino acids: CAISIQGKGSNTDTQYF. CDR3 nucleotide sequence: TGTGCCATCAGTATCCAGGGGAAAGGGTCTAACACAGATACGCAGTATTTT.

This clonotype was seen ten or more times. The J gene is TRBJ1-5, the V gene TRBV7-9; D gene ambiguous. Germline V gene lookup returns CDR1 SEHNR and CDR2 FQNEAQ (reference sequence). The V and J ends lost 4 bases and 9 bases respectively, with 10 bases between them. The length of the CDR3 is 12 residues. The DNA of the CDR3 is TGTGCCAGCAGCTCAGGTATTGGGCCCCAGCATTTT. Protein: CASSSGIGPQHF.

This clonotype was recorded at least ten times. This rearrangement joins TRBV29-1 to TRBJ2-3; possible D gene TRBD1, 6 bases. Trimming left V 3 bases short and J 1 base short, with 8 bases between. The CDR3 spans 13 residues. Germline CDR1 is SQVTM and CDR2 is ANQGSEA. The CDR3, as DNA: TGCAGCGTTGATAAGGGGGGCACAGATACGCAGTATTTT. It yields the protein CSVDKGGTDTQYF.

This clonotype has ten or more counts. The DNA of the CDR3 is TGCGCCAGCAGCTTGGGAGGGACCACTAGCACAGATACGCAGTATTTT. Protein: CASSLGGTTSTDTQYF. The rearrangement joins TRBV5-1 to TRBJ2-3; D may correspond to TRBD1 or TRBD2 (5 bases each). Germline CDR1 reads SGHRS; CDR2 reads YFSETQ. Trimming took 0 bases from V and 0 from J, leaving 11 bases between them. The CDR3 spans 16 residues.

Note on this clonotype: At one end, the junction sequence differs from germline, possibly due to a read error. V gene TRBV7-9 combines with J gene TRBJ2-7; D uncertain. The CDR3 loop spans 13 amino acids. The germline gives CDR1 SEHNR, CDR2 FQNEAQ (reference sequence). The CDR3 protein is CVSRPDLNYEQYF. The CDR3 DNA follows: TGTGTCAGCAGACCTGACCTGAACTACGAGCAGTACTTC.

This clonotype was detected a few times. The chain employs TRBV7-9 and TRBJ2-1, with D possibly matching TRBD2 (5 bases). The germline V gene encodes CDR1 SEHNR and CDR2 FQNEAQ (reference sequence). V lost 5 bases to trimming and J lost 8 bases, with 10 bases between them. The length of the CDR3 is 12 residues. DNA for the CDR3: TGTGCCAGCAGCCCAAAGAGGGATGAGCAGTTCTTC. Its translation: CASSPKRDEQFF. Combining the CDR3 with reference TRBV7-9 and TRBJ2-1 gives the whole variable domain DTGVSQNPRHKITKRGQNVTFRCDPISEHNRLYWYRQTLGQGPEFLTYFQNEAQLEKSRLLSDRFSAERPKGSFSTLEIQRTEQGDSAMYLCASSPKRDEQFFGPGTRLTVL.

This clonotype was seen many times. For the CDR3, the DNA is TGTGCCAGCAGTACAGGGGGCCGAACCGGGGAGCTGTTTTTT. It specifies CASSTGGRTGELFF. The chain employs TRBV27 and TRBJ2-2, with 9 nucleotides matching TRBD1. Germline lookup yields CDR1 MNHEY and CDR2 SMNVEV (reference sequence). This CDR3 comprises 14 residues. Trimming removed 5 bases from V and 5 bases from J; junction bases left unmatched: 3.

This clonotype came up many times. The V gene is TRBV12-3 or TRBV12-4, the J gene TRBJ1-6; D is ambiguous. This CDR3 has 13 residues. Trimming left V 5 bases short and J 9 bases short, with 11 bases between. This CDR3 reads CASSTRDSSPLHF. CDR3 DNA sequence: TGTGCCAGCAGTACCCGGGATTCTTCACCCCTCCACTTT.

This clonotype was counted many times. This sequence joins TRBV29-1 and TRBJ2-1; a weak D match, TRBD2 (5 bases). The CDR3 extends over 11 amino acids. V was trimmed by 1 base and J by 9 bases, leaving 7 bases between them. Germline V gene lookup returns CDR1 SQVTM and CDR2 ANQGSEA. The CDR3 coding sequence is TGCAGCGTTGAAGCGGGGTCTGAGCAGTTCTTC. It specifies CSVEAGSEQFF.

This clonotype appeared many times. The V gene is TRBV7-2, the J gene TRBJ2-2, with 10 bases fitting TRBD1. The CDR3 sequence is 16 residues long. The V and J ends lost 1 base and 4 bases, in that order; junction bases with no gene match: 3. Germline CDR1 is SGHTA and CDR2 is FQGNSA. This CDR3 is CASSLGQGAFTGELFF. CDR3 sequence (DNA): TGTGCCAGCAGCTTAGGACAGGGGGCGTTCACCGGGGAGCTGTTTTTT.

This clonotype was detected ten times or more. The J gene is TRBJ1-6, the V gene TRBV27; a weak D match, TRBD1 (5 bases). CDR3 length: 17 residues. CDR1 is MNHEY and CDR2 is SMNVEV in the germline V gene (reference sequence). Trimming removed 2 bases from V and 0 bases from J, with 11 bases in between. The CDR3 DNA is TGTGCCAGCAGTTTAGGCAGGGCGAGCTCCTATAATTCACCCCTCCACTTT. Translated, it gives CASSLGRASSYNSPLHF.

In its sample, this clonotype was seen many times. V usage is TRBV20-1 and J usage is TRBJ1-2, with TRBD1 as a possible D gene (6 bases). CDR1 DFQATT and CDR2 SNEGSKA come from the germline V gene (reference sequence). The CDR3 has 14 residues. Trimming stripped 3 bases from V and 8 bases from J, with 19 bases between. CDR3 sequence reads: CSASPGQPWEGYTF. As DNA, the CDR3 is TGCAGTGCTAGTCCCGGACAGCCATGGGAGGGCTACACCTTC.

In this sample, this clonotype turned up many times. The chain's CDR3 is CSARDDGRAGRETQYF. The CDR3 DNA sequence: TGCAGTGCTAGAGATGACGGCAGGGCCGGTCGCGAGACCCAGTACTTC. This rearrangement joins TRBV20-1 to TRBJ2-5, with D maybe TRBD1 (5 bases). V lost 0 bases and J 5 bases, leaving 19 bases between the germline ends. In germline, CDR1 is DFQATT, CDR2 SNEGSKA (reference sequence). CDR3 length equals 16 residues.

This clonotype was observed a few times. This rearrangement joins TRBV29-1 to TRBJ2-2; no firm D call. The CDR3 has 13 amino acids. Germline V lookup: CDR1 SQVTM, CDR2 ANQGSEA. Trimming removed 2 bases at V and 5 bases at J, with 9 bases between. In DNA, the CDR3 is TGCAGCGTTGAACCAGTCAGGACCGGGGAGCTGTTTTTT. Its translation is CSVEPVRTGELFF.